This T cell receptor (beta chain) originates from a study of blood T cells in healthy people across ages. In the case of this clonotype: Its antigen is currently unknown.

Each donor's blood draw was approximately 10 milliliters of peripheral blood. Through a sample-barcoded 5' primer and a J-beta primer mix, a second PCR was run for roughly 6 to 11 cycles. TCRdb independently ran MiXCR on the 5' RACE reads; one entry per CDR3 protein. Of some 1.1 million distinct CDR3 sequences listed, about two fifths were seen once; the top ten hold about 12%. Whole-study findings and limits: The study found more naive CD4+ cells and higher diversity in long-lived than aged donors. As naive T cell percentage varied, TCR beta diversity correlated strongly with it. Estimates based on one million T cells were treated as lower bounds.

CDR1 is SQVTM, CDR2 ANQGSEA, per germline. V lost 6 bases and J lost 4; bases outside the gene matches: 7. There are 13 residues in the CDR3. What was sequenced was blood. This TCR derives from a man younger than 35 in good health. The V call is TRBV29-1, the J call TRBJ1-2, with 8 positions matching TRBD1. DNA of the CDR3: TGCAGCGTCCCACAGGGGGTGATCTATGGCTACACCTTC. Protein product: CSVPQGVIYGYTF. Filled out from reference TRBV29-1 and TRBJ1-2, the complete variable domain reads SAVISQKPSRDICQRGTSLTIQCQVDSQVTMMFWYRQQPGQSLTLIATANQGSEATYESGFVIDKFPISRPNLTFSTLTVSNMSPEDSSIYLCSVPQGVIYGYTFGSGTRLTVV.